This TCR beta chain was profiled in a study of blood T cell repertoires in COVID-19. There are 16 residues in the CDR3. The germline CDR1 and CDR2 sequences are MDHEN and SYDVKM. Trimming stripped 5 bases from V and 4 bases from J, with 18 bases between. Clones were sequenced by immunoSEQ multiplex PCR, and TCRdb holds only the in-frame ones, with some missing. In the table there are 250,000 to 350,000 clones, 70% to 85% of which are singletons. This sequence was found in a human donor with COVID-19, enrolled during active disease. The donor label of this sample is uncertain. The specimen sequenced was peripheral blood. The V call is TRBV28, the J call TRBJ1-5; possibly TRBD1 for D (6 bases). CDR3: CASSAPTGPGNQPQHF. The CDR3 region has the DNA TGTGCCAGCAGTGCACCGACAGGACCGGGGAATCAGCCCCAGCATTTT.